This TCR beta chain was profiled in a study of cytomegalovirus exposure and HLA in healthy donors. Notes on the study in general: An analysis that came later showed most CMV-associated TCR beta chains appearing HLA-restricted.

The CDR3 loop spans 12 amino acids. Trimming cost V 0 bases and J 5 bases, with 4 bases left between them. CDR1 is SGHAT, CDR2 FQNNGV, per germline. With regard to this clone: Its matching antigen is unknown.

This PCR relied on a set of 60 Vbeta primers and 13 Jbeta primers. Profiled with immunoSEQ multiplex PCR; TCRdb holds only in-frame clones, not every one. The profile shows about 190,000 clones, over 65% of them singletons. The chain couples TRBV11-2 to TRBJ1-1; D not certain. The sequence was collected from a woman aged 50 to 60 in good health and CMV-seropositive. Sequencing was performed on PBMCs. This CDR3 reads CASSLDKTEAFF. As DNA, the CDR3 is TGTGCCAGCAGCTTAGATAAAACTGAAGCTTTCTTT. Complete variable domain (other parts from reference TRBV11-2 and TRBJ1-1): EAGVAQSPRYKIIEKRQSVAFWCNPISGHATLYWYQQILGQGPKLLIQFQNNGVVDDSQLPKDRFSAERLKGVDSTLKIQPAKLEDSAVYLCASSLDKTEAFFGQGTRLTVV.